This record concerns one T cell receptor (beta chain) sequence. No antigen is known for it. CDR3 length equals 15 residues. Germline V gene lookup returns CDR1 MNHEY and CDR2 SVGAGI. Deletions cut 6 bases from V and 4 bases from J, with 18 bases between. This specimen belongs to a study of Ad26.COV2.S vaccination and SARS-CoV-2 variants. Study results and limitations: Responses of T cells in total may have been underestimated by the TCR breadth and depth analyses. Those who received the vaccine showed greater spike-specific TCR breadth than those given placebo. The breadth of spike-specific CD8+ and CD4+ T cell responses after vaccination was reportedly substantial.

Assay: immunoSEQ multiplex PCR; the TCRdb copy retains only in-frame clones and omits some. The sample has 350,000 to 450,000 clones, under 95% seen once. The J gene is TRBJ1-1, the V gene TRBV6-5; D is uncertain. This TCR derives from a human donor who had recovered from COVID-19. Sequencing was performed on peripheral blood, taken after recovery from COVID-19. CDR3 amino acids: CASSVSPVMGTEAFF. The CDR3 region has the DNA TGTGCCAGCAGCGTTAGTCCAGTGATGGGCACTGAAGCTTTCTTT.